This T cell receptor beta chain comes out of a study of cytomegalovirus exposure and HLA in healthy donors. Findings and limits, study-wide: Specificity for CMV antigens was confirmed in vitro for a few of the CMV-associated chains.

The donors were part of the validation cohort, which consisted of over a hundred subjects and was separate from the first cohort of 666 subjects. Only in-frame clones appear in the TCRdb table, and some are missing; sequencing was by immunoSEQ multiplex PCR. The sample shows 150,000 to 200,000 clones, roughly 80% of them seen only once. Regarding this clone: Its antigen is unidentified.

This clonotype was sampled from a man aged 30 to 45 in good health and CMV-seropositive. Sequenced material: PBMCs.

The CDR3: CASSPGRSRGGEHTQYF. The CDR3 bases are TGCGCCAGCAGCCCGGGCAGGTCTCGGGGGGGGGAACATACGCAGTATTTT. The rearrangement links TRBV5-1 to TRBJ2-3; TRBD2 matches at 8 bases. The V segment lost 4 bases and the J segment 7 bases; nucleotides outside the gene matches: 17. CDR1 SGHRS and CDR2 YFSETQ come from the germline V gene. The CDR3 sequence is 17 residues long.